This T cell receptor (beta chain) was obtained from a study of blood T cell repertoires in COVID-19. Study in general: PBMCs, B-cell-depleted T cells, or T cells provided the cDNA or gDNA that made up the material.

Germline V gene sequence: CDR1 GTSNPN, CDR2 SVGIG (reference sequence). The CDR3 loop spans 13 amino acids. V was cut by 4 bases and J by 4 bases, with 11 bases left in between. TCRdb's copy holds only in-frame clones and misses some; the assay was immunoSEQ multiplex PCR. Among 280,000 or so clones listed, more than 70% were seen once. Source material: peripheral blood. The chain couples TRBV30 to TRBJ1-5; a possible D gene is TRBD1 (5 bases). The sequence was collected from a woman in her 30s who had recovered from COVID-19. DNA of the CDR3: TGTGCCTGGACAACAGGTTGGAATCAGCCCCAGCATTTT. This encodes CAWTTGWNQPQHF.